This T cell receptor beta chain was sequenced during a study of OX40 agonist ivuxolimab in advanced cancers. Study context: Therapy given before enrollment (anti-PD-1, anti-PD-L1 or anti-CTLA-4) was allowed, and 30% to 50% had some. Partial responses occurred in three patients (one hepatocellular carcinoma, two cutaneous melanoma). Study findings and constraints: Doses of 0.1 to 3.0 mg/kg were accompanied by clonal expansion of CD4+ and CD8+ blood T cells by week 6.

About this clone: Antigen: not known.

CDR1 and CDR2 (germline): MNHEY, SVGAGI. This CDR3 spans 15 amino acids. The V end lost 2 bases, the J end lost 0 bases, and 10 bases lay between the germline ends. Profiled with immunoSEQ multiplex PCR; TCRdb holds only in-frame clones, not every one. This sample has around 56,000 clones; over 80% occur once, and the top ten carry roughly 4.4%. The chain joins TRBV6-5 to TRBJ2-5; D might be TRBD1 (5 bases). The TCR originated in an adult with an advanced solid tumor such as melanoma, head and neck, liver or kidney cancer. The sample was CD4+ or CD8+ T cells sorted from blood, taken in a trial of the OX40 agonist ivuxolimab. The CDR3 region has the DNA TGTGCCAGCAGTTACCTGGACACGTACCAAGAGACCCAGTACTTC. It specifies CASSYLDTYQETQYF.